The 14 T cell receptor beta chains presented below share a single source sample, sequenced in a study of shared clonotypes between healthy human individuals. The naive CD8 fraction comprised CD45RO-negative cells positively selected for CCR7 and excluded terminally differentiated effector memory CD45RA+ cells. Only in-frame clones appear in the TCRdb table, and some are missing; sequencing was by immunoSEQ multiplex PCR. This sample has hundreds of thousands of clones, with 92% found just once. Material for sequencing was naive CD8+ T cells sorted from blood. Every receptor here comes from a man under 40 in good health.

This rearrangement joins TRBV11-1 to TRBJ2-7; 12 bases agree with TRBD1. Germline lookup yields CDR1 SGHAT and CDR2 FQDESV (reference sequence). The CDR3 covers 16 residues. V trimming: 5 bases; J trimming: 3 bases; junction bases outside the gene matches: 8. In DNA form, the CDR3 reads TGTGCCAGCAGCCTTTCCGGGACAGGGGGCGGCTACGAGCAGTACTTC. Its translation is CASSLSGTGGGYEQYF.

The chain joins TRBV27 to TRBJ2-7, with TRBD2 as a possible D gene (6 bases). Trimming left V 6 bases short and J 5 bases short, with 14 bases between. Per germline, CDR1 MNHEY and CDR2 SMNVEV (reference sequence). CDR3 size: 13 residues. The CDR3 DNA sequence: TGTGCCAGCAGCGACGGGAGCGTCAACGAGCAGTACTTC. It specifies CASSDGSVNEQYF.

This chain uses TRBV11-2 with TRBJ2-2; D is uncertain. V was clipped by 4 bases and J by 1 base, with 10 bases between them. Germline-derived CDR1 and CDR2 are SGHAT and FQNNGV. The CDR3 has 15 residues. The CDR3 region is CASSSRWENTGELFF. The DNA for the CDR3 is TGTGCCAGCAGCTCGAGATGGGAGAACACCGGGGAGCTGTTTTTT.

V usage is TRBV4-3 and J usage is TRBJ1-3; D possibly corresponds to TRBD1 (6 bases). The CDR3 spans 16 residues. V was clipped by 0 bases and J by 1 base, with 10 bases between them. CDR1 LGHNA and CDR2 YSLEER come from the germline V gene. The CDR3 protein is CASSQDTGASGNTIYF. The CDR3 coding sequence is TGCGCCAGCAGCCAAGATACGGGGGCATCTGGAAACACCATATATTTT.

The rearrangement joins TRBV28 to TRBJ2-1; D gene ambiguous. This CDR3 has 14 residues. Trimming left V 6 bases short and J 0 bases short, with 9 bases between. Germline V gives CDR1 MDHEN, CDR2 SYDVKM. The CDR3 loop is CASRGSSSYNEQFF. The CDR3 nucleotides read TGTGCCAGCAGGGGGTCGTCCTCCTACAATGAGCAGTTCTTC.

This chain links TRBV4-3 with TRBJ2-1, with TRBD2 identical over 7 bases. The CDR3 has 16 amino acids. Per the germline V gene, CDR1 is LGHNA and CDR2 is YSLEER. Trimming removed 3 bases from V and 4 bases from J; junction bases left unmatched: 9. The CDR3 DNA reads TGCGCCAGCAGCCAGCAGATAGCGGGTGAATACAATGAGCAGTTCTTC. Translating gives CASSQQIAGEYNEQFF.

About this clone itself: Being one base from a much bigger clone, this may be a read error. This rearrangement joins TRBV9 to TRBJ1-1; D unresolved. The germline V gene has CDR1 SGDLS and CDR2 YYNGEE. The CDR3 is made up of 13 amino acids. V shed 1 base and J shed 1 base, with 5 bases lying between them. The CDR3 nucleotides are TGTGCCAGCAGCGTATGGGGGAACACTGAAGCTTTCTTT. Translated: CASSVWGNTEAFF.

This clone was counted once. The rearrangement links TRBV20-1 to TRBJ2-1, with D hard to call. This CDR3 is 11 amino acids long. The germline V gene has CDR1 DFQATT and CDR2 SNEGSKA (reference sequence). CDR3 sequence: CRADRYNEQFF. The CDR3 DNA reads TGCAGGGCAGATCGTTACAATGAGCAGTTCTTC.

The rearrangement links TRBV6-5 to TRBJ2-7; 9 bases agree with TRBD2. The V gene's germline CDR1 is MNHEY and CDR2 SVGAGI. CDR3 size: 13 residues. V trimming: 8 bases; J trimming: 3 bases; junction bases outside the gene matches: 5. CDR3: CASSSGNNYEQYF. The CDR3 DNA reads as TGTGCCAGCTCTAGCGGGAACAACTACGAGCAGTACTTC.

On this clone itself: This same CDR3 is encoded by further DNA sequences in the sample. The rearrangement links TRBV19 to TRBJ2-7; tentative D call: TRBD2 (6 bases). Looked up from germline, CDR1 is LNHDA and CDR2 is SQIVND (reference sequence). This CDR3 is built from 14 residues. V lost 3 bases to trimming and J lost 4 bases, with 13 bases between them. DNA of the CDR3: TGTGCCAGTAGTATTTCGGGGACTTCATACGAGCAGTACTTC. Its protein product is CASSISGTSYEQYF.

V gene TRBV30 combines with J gene TRBJ1-1, with unresolved D. The V gene's germline CDR1 is GTSNPN and CDR2 SVGIG (reference sequence). The CDR3 length is 13 residues. V was clipped by 0 bases and J by 0 bases, with 5 bases between them. The CDR3 here is CAWSVGMNTEAFF. CDR3 coding DNA: TGTGCCTGGAGTGTTGGGATGAACACTGAAGCTTTCTTT.

The chain employs TRBV2 and TRBJ2-1; TRBD2 matches at 7 bases. The V gene's germline CDR1 is SNHLY and CDR2 FYNNEI. This CDR3 has 12 residues. With 9 bases clipped from V and 7 bases from J, the junction kept 6 bases outside the gene matches. The CDR3 nucleotides read TGTGCCAGTGTGGGGGGGAGTAATGAGCAGTTCTTC. It translates to CASVGGSNEQFF.

The rearrangement uses TRBV15 and TRBJ1-3; possibly TRBD1 for D (6 bases). Germline V CDR1 and CDR2: LNHNV, YYDKDF (reference sequence). V shed 0 bases and J shed 4 bases, with 13 bases lying between them. This CDR3 comprises 16 residues. CDR3 amino acids: CATSRDLLQGGNTIYF. The CDR3, as DNA: TGTGCCACCAGCAGAGATCTGTTACAGGGAGGAAACACCATATATTTT.

The rearrangement links TRBV19 to TRBJ2-2; TRBD1 matches 9 bases. Germline values: CDR1 LNHDA, CDR2 SQIVND (reference sequence). The CDR3 runs 16 residues. With 4 bases clipped from V and 5 bases from J, the junction kept 8 bases outside the gene matches. The CDR3 coding sequence is TGTGCCAGTAGTAAAACCGGGACAGGGAGGACCGGGGAGCTGTTTTTT. Amino acids: CASSKTGTGRTGELFF.